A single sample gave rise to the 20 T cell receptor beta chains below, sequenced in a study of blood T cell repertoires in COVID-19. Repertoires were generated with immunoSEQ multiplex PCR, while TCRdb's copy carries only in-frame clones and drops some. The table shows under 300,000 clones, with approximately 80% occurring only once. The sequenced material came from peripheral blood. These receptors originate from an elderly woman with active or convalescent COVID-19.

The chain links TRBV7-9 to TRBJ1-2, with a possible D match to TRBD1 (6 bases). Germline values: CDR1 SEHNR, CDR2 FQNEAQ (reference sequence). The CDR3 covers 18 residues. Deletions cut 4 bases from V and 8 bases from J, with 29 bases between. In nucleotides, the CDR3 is TGTGCCAGCAGCTCAGCATATCCGACGACAGGACCCCGAGGCGGCTACACCTTC. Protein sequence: CASSSAYPTTGPRGGYTF.

CDR3 sequence (DNA): TGTGCCAGCAATATGAACACTGAAGCTTTCTTT. It translates to CASNMNTEAFF. The chain has TRBV6-5 and TRBJ1-1; D call uncertain. There are 11 residues in the CDR3. Germline CDR1 MNHEY, CDR2 SVGAGI. V shed 7 bases and J shed 0 bases, with 3 bases lying between them.

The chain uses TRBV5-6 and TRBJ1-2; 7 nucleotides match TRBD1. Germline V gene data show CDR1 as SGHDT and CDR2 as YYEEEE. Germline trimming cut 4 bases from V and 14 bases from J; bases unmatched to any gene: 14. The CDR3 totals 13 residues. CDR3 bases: TGTGCCAGCAGCCCCGACAGGGCCCCTAGAGGGACCTTC. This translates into CASSPDRAPRGTF.

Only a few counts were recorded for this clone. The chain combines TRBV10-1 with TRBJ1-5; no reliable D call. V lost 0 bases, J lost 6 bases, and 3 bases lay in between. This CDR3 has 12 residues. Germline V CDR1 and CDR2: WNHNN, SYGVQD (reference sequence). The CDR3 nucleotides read TGCGCCAGCAGTGAGTCTCTTCAGCCCCAGCATTTT. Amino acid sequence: CASSESLQPQHF.

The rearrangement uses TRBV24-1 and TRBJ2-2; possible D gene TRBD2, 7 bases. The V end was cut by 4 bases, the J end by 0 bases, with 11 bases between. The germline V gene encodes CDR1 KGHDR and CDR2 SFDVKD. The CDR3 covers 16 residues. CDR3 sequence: CATSEEGGANTGELFF. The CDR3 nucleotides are TGTGCCACCAGTGAGGAGGGGGGGGCGAACACCGGGGAGCTGTTTTTT.

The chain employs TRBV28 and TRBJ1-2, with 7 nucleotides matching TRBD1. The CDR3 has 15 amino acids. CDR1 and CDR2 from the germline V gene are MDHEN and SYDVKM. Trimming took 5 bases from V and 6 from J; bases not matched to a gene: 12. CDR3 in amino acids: CASSTDRSGWDGYTF. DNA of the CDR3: TGTGCCAGCAGTACGGACAGGAGTGGGTGGGATGGCTACACCTTC.

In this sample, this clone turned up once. CDR3 loop: CASSQEEVVDQPQHF. For the CDR3, the DNA is TGTGCCAGCAGCCAAGAGGAGGTTGTCGATCAGCCCCAGCATTTT. The rearrangement uses TRBV4-2 and TRBJ1-5; D ambiguous. Trimming removed 0 bases at V and 5 bases at J, with 11 bases between. The CDR3 length is 15 residues. Per the germline V gene, CDR1 is LGHNA and CDR2 is YNFKEQ.

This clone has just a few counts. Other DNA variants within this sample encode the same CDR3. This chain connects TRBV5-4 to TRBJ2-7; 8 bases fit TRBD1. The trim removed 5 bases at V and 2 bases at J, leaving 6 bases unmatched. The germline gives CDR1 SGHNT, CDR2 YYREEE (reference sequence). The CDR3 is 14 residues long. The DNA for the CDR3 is TGTGCCAGCAGGCCGGGCAGGGGGCCCTACGAGCAGTACTTC. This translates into CASRPGRGPYEQYF.

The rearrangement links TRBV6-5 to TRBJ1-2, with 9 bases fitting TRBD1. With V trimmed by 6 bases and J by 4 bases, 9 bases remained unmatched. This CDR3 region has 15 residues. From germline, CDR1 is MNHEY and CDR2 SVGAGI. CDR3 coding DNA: TGTGCCAGCAGGGAGGACAGGGGAAGTGGCTATGGCTACACCTTC. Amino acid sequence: CASREDRGSGYGYTF.

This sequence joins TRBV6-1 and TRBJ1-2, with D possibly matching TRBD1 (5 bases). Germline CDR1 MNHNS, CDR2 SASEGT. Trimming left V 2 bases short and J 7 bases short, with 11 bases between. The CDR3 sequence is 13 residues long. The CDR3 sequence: CASSELEGVGYTF. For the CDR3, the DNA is TGTGCCAGCAGTGAATTAGAAGGGGTTGGCTACACCTTC.

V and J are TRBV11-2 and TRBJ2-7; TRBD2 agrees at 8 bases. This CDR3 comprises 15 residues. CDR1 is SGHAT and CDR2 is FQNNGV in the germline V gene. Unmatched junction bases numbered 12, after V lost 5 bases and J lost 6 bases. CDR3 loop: CASSPWERESREQYF. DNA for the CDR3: TGTGCCAGCAGCCCCTGGGAGCGGGAGTCCCGCGAGCAGTACTTC.

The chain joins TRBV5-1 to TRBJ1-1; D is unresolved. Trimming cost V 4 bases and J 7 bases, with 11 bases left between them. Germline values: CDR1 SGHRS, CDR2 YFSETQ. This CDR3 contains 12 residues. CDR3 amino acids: CASSADNLEAFF. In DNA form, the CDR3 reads TGCGCCAGCAGCGCTGACAACCTTGAAGCTTTCTTT.

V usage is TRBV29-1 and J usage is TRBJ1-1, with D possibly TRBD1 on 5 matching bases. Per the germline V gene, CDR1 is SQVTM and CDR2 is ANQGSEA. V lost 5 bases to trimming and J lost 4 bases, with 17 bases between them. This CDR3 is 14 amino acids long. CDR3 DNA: TGCAGCGTTCTTGGTGGGGGGAGGGCCACTGAAGCTTTCTTT. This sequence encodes CSVLGGGRATEAFF.

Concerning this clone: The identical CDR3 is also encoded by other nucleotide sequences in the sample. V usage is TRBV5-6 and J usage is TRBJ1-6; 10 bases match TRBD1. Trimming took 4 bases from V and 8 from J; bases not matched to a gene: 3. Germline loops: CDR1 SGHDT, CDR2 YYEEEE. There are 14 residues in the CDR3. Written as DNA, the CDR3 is TGTGCCAGCAGCCTCGGACAGGGGGATTCACCCCTCCACTTT. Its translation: CASSLGQGDSPLHF.

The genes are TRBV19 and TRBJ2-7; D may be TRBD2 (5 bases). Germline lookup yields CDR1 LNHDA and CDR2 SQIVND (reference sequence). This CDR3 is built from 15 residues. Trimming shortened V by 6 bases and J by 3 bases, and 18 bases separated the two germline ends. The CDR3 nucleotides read TGTGCCAGTAGGGACGATCGGTCGGGGAACTACGAGCAGTACTTC. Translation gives CASRDDRSGNYEQYF.

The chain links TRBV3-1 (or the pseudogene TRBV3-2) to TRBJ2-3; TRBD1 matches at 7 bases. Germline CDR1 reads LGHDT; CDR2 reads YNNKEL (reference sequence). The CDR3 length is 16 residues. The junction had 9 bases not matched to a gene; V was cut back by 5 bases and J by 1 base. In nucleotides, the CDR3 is TGTGCCAGCAGCTATCAAGGGGGCTTAGGCACAGATACGCAGTATTTT. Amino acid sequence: CASSYQGGLGTDTQYF.

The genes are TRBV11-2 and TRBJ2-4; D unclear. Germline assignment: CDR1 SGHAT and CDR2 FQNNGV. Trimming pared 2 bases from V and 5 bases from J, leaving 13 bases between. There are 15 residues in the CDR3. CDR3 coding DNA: TGTGCCAGCAGCTTACTGCTCGTACAGCAAAACATTCAGTACTTC. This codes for CASSLLLVQQNIQYF.

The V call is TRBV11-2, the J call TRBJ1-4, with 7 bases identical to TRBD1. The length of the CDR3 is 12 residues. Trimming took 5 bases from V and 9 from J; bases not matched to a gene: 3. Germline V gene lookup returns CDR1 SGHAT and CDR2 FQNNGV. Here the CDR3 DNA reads TGTGCCAGCAGCAATAGGGGGCAAAAACTGTTTTTT. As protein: CASSNRGQKLFF.

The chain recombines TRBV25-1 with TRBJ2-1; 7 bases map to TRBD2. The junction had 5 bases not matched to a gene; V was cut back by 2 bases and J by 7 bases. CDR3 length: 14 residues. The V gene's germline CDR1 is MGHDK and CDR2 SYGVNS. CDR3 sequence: CASSERGRANEQFF. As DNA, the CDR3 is TGTGCCAGCAGTGAACGGGGGAGGGCGAATGAGCAGTTCTTC.

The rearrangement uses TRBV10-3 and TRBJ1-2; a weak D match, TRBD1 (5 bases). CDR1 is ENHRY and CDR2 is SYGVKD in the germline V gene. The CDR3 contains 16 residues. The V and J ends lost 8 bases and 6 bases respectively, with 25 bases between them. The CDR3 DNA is TGTGCCATCCCTAGATCGGGGGTTAATAGTTTCAATGGCTACACCTTC. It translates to CAIPRSGVNSFNGYTF.